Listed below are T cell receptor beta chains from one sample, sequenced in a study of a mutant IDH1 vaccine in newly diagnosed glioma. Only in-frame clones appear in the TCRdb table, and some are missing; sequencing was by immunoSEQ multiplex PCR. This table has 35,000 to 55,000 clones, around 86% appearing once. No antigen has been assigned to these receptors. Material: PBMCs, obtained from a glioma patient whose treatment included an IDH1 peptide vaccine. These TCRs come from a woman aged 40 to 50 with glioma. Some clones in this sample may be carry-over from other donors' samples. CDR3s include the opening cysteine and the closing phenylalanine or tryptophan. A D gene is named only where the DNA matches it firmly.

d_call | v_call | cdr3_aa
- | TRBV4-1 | CASSLIRANEQFF
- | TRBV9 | CASSVRDTQETQYF
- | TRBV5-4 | CASSSGLTEAFF
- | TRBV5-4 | CASSLAPGSYEQYF
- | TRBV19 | CASSATGTANTGELFF
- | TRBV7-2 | CASSLEPGGYGYTF
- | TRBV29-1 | CSVTIQGYTGELFF
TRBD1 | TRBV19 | CASYRGPRTEAFF
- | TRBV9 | CASSVGGNSPLHF
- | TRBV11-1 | CASSLGDNEQFF